Listed below are T cell receptor beta chains from one sample, sequenced in a study of shared clonotypes between healthy human individuals. Here immunoSEQ multiplex PCR was the method, and the copy in TCRdb shows in-frame clones only, minus some. The sample contains 400,000 to 550,000 clones, around 80% of which appear only once. The sample was PBMCs. Receptors originate from a woman in her thirties or forties in good health. Some clones in this sample may be carry-over from other donors' samples. The CDR3 runs from the conserved cysteine through the conserved F or W. The D gene is left open where the match is weak. Size is omitted from some rows. Given values are once, few, many or a class for expanded clones.

TRBV6-1	TRBJ2-2	TRBD2	-	TGTGCCAGCAGTGGAAGCGGGGCGAACACCGGGGAGCTGTTTTTT	CASSGSGANTGELFF
TRBV11-2	TRBJ2-1	-	-	TGTGCCAGCAGCTTGGGCTTCTCCTACAATGAGCAGTTCTTC	CASSLGFSYNEQFF
TRBV4-2	TRBJ2-2	TRBD1	-	TGTGCCAGCAGCCAAGGTTACGGGACAGGGGGCACCGGGGAGCTGTTTTTT	CASSQGYGTGGTGELFF
TRBV7-9	TRBJ2-5	TRBD2	-	TGTGCCACTGGGGAGGGGACGGTGGAGACCCAGTACTTC	CATGEGTVETQYF
TRBV11-2	TRBJ2-7	-	-	TGTGCCAGCAGCGCCCTCGGACACCCATACGAGCAGTACTTC	CASSALGHPYEQYF
TRBV19	TRBJ2-1	TRBD2	once	TGTGCCAGTAACTGGGGGCTAGCGGGAGTGGTTGAGCAGTTCTTC	CASNWGLAGVVEQFF
TRBV5-1	TRBJ2-1	TRBD1	few	TGCGCCAGCAGTTTGGGACAGGATCCCTACAATGAGCAGTTCTTC	CASSLGQDPYNEQFF
TRBV7-2	TRBJ1-1	-	-	TGTGCCAGCAGCTTAGTGCGGGTCTCTGAAGCTTTCTTT	CASSLVRVSEAFF
TRBV6-5	TRBJ2-7	-	once	TGTGCCAGCAGTCGGACAGAACGTTACTACGAGCAGTACTTC	CASSRTERYYEQYF
TRBV9	TRBJ2-7	-	few	TGTGCCAGCACCCGCCACGGAAGCCCCGACTACGAGCAGTACTTC	CASTRHGSPDYEQYF
TRBV11-2	TRBJ1-2	-	-	TGTGCCAGCAGCTTAGCATCCGGAGTACTCTATGGCTACACCTTC	CASSLASGVLYGYTF
TRBV19	TRBJ2-4	-	-	TGTGCCAGTAGTATAGACAGGGAATACCCCAAAAACATTCAGTACTTC	CASSIDREYPKNIQYF
TRBV4-1	TRBJ2-1	TRBD2	-	TGCGCCAGCAGCCAAGGGGGGACTATGGGGCAGTTCTTC	CASSQGGTMGQFF
TRBV21-1	TRBJ2-7	-	-	TGTGCCAGCAGCAGGCGGGGAATAGCCCACCCATCAAACTACGAGCAGTACTTC	CASSRRGIAHPSNYEQYF
TRBV11-2	TRBJ2-3	-	-	TGTGCCAGCAGCTTAGACCCCTCGGGACGGCCGGTAGATACGCAGTATTTT	CASSLDPSGRPVDTQYF
TRBV18	TRBJ2-1	TRBD2	once	TGTGCCAGCTCACCACGAGTAGGTCTAGCGGGACCCTACAATGAGCAGTTCTTC	CASSPRVGLAGPYNEQFF
TRBV11-3	TRBJ2-3	TRBD2	-	TGTGCCAGCAGCCCGGGACTAGCGGGAGGAGCAACAGCAGATACGCAGTATTTT	CASSPGLAGGATADTQYF